One sample yielded the 9 T cell receptor beta chains listed below, sequenced in a study of cytomegalovirus exposure and HLA in healthy donors. With 60 Vbeta and 13 Jbeta primers, the PCR was carried out. The protocol was immunoSEQ multiplex PCR, while the TCRdb copy is restricted to in-frame clones and leaves out a portion. The sample shows about 110,000 clones, roughly 70% of them seen only once. What was sequenced was PBMCs. Receptors originate from a male donor in good health and CMV-seropositive.

The chain joins TRBV9 to TRBJ2-2, with a weak D call TRBD2 (6 bases). Trimming pared 5 bases from V and 1 base from J, leaving 6 bases between. Germline CDR1 SGDLS, CDR2 YYNGEE. This CDR3 has 13 amino acids. The CDR3 DNA reads TGTGCCAGCAGGCGGGAGAACACCGGGGAGCTGTTTTTT. Translated, it gives CASRRENTGELFF.

This chain connects TRBV6-1 to TRBJ1-5, with 7 bases identical to TRBD1. The CDR3 is made up of 18 amino acids. Germline V gives CDR1 MNHNS, CDR2 SASEGT. V was pared by 2 bases and J by 0 bases, with 10 bases of the junction left unmatched. The DNA for the CDR3 is TGTGCCAGCAGTGAAACCCTTATCAGGGGGTATAGCAATCAGCCCCAGCATTTT. Translating gives CASSETLIRGYSNQPQHF.

J is TRBJ2-7 and V is TRBV7-9, with TRBD2 matching 7 bases. CDR3 length: 12 residues. V lost 2 bases and J lost 7; bases outside the gene matches: 2. CDR1 is SEHNR and CDR2 is FQNEAQ in the germline V gene (reference sequence). The CDR3, as DNA: TGTGCCAGCAGCTTAACCGGGGGGGAGCAGTACTTC. Protein: CASSLTGGEQYF.

This chain joins TRBV4-1 and TRBJ2-7, with TRBD1 identical over 9 bases. Unmatched junction bases numbered 11, after V lost 5 bases and J lost 6 bases. Germline V gives CDR1 MGHRA, CDR2 YSYEKL. This CDR3 spans 15 amino acids. CDR3 sequence reads: CASSERQGVTGEQYF. The CDR3 nucleotides read TGCGCCAGCAGCGAACGACAGGGGGTCACCGGCGAGCAGTACTTC.

This chain links TRBV27 with TRBJ1-4; D is possibly TRBD1 (6 bases). Germline lookup yields CDR1 MNHEY and CDR2 SMNVEV (reference sequence). V was pared by 4 bases and J by 2 bases, with 14 bases between. This CDR3 comprises 16 residues. The CDR3 region has the DNA TGTGCCAGCAGTTCGGGGGGGCCTTTGACTAATGAAAAACTGTTTTTT. Translation: CASSSGGPLTNEKLFF. The entire variable domain, with the rest obtained from reference TRBV27 and TRBJ1-4, is as follows: EAQVTQNPRYLITVTGKKLTVTCSQNMNHEYMSWYRQDPGLGLRQIYYSMNVEVTDKGDVPEGYKVSRKEKRNFPLILESPSPNQTSLYFCASSSGGPLTNEKLFFGSGTQLSVL.

This clone has just a few counts. The V call is TRBV19, the J call TRBJ1-1, with 9 bases aligning to TRBD1. The CDR3 has 13 amino acids. Germline-derived CDR1 and CDR2 are LNHDA and SQIVND (reference sequence). The ends lost 10 bases at V and 5 bases at J; junction bases unmatched: 8. The chain's CDR3 is CATKDRGWTEAFF. DNA of the CDR3: TGTGCCACGAAGGACAGGGGTTGGACTGAAGCTTTCTTT.

This clone has a handful of counts. This chain's CDR3 is CASSLVLSGEQFF. The CDR3 DNA sequence: TGTGCCAGCAGCTTAGTCCTTAGCGGTGAGCAGTTCTTC. The chain recombines TRBV7-9 with TRBJ2-1; tentatively, D is TRBD2 (6 bases). Germline CDR1 is SEHNR and CDR2 is FQNEAQ (reference sequence). The CDR3 sequence is 13 residues long. V shed 1 base and J shed 9 bases, with 10 bases lying between them.

The rearrangement uses TRBV5-6 and TRBJ1-2; 9 bases align to TRBD1. This CDR3 contains 14 residues. Germline assignment: CDR1 SGHDT and CDR2 YYEEEE. The V gene end was trimmed by 3 bases and the J gene end by 8 bases; junction bases not matched to a gene: 8. The CDR3 coding sequence is TGTGCCAGCAGCTACACAGGGGGCGTAGGCGGCTACACCTTC. It yields the protein CASSYTGGVGGYTF.

This clone was observed a single time. The V gene is TRBV18, the J gene TRBJ2-1, with a weak D call TRBD1 (5 bases). Per the germline V gene, CDR1 is KGHSH and CDR2 is LQKENI. Between the trimmed V and J ends, which lost 3 bases and 7 bases, there was a span of 16 bases. This CDR3 contains 15 residues. The CDR3 region has the DNA TGTGCCAGCTCACCCTCTACAGGTTCCTGGAATGAGCAGTTCTTC. Amino acid sequence: CASSPSTGSWNEQFF.